This T cell receptor beta chain was recorded in a study of cytomegalovirus exposure and HLA in healthy donors. Use of 60 Vbeta and 13 Jbeta primers characterized the PCR. TCRdb's copy holds only in-frame clones and misses some; the assay was immunoSEQ multiplex PCR. The repertoire holds 250,000 or so clones, about 81% seen once, with less than 9% in the top ten. Note on this clone: Its antigen is as yet unknown.

Study-wide results and caveats: Other equally common chains were less clonally expanded than HLA-associated TCR beta chains, a later analysis showed. In a later analysis, V- and J-gene trimming of beta chains associated with a DCLRE1C missense variant, replicated independently.

Germline V lookup: CDR1 GTSNPN, CDR2 SVGIG (reference sequence). Trimming removed 4 bases from V and 5 bases from J, with 6 bases in between. This CDR3 comprises 12 residues. The sequence came from a woman aged 55 to 70 in good health and CMV-seropositive. The V gene is TRBV30, the J gene TRBJ1-6; no definite D call. Source material: PBMCs. The CDR3 here is CAWTRNNSPLHF. In nucleotides, the CDR3 is TGTGCCTGGACGCGTAATAATTCACCCCTCCACTTT.